This T cell receptor (beta chain) was captured in a study of cytomegalovirus exposure and HLA in healthy donors. Study-level background: The Caucasian-associated ancestry cluster contained 81% of the approximately 400 genotyped donors. Regarding the study as a whole: The Asian-associated ancestry cluster reportedly had fewer N-insertions than the approximately 690-donor mean in a later analysis.

The PCR had 60 Vbeta and 13 Jbeta primers. Sequencing was performed with immunoSEQ multiplex PCR; in TCRdb, only in-frame clones are kept and a portion is missing. The sample records around 190,000 clones, about 9% being singletons. With 5 bases removed from V and 7 bases from J, the gap between germline ends came to 22 bases. The CDR3 is 15 residues long. Germline V lookup: CDR1 SGHDT, CDR2 YYEEEE. To note about this clone: The antigen remains undetermined.

This sequence was found in a woman younger than 45 in good health and CMV-seropositive. The chain uses TRBV5-6 and TRBJ2-7; possibly TRBD2 for D (6 bases). What was sequenced was PBMCs. The CDR3 DNA sequence: TGTGCCAGCAGGGGAACGACAGCCCCCGCGGGGGAGCAGTACTTC. This encodes CASRGTTAPAGEQYF.